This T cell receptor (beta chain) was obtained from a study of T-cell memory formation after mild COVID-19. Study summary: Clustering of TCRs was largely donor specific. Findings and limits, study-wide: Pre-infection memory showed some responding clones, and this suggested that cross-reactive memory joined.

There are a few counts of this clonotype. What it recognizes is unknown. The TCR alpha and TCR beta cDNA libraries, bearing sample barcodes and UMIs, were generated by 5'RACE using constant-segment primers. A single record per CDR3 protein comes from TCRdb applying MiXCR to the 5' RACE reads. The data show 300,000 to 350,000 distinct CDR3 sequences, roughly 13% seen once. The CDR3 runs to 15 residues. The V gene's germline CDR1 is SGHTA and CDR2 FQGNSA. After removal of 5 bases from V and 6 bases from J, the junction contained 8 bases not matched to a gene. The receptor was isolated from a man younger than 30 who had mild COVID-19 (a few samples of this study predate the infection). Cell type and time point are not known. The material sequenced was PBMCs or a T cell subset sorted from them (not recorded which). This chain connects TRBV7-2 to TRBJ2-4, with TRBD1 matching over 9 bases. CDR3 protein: CASSTRRDRVNIQYF. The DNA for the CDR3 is TGTGCCAGCAGCACACGCCGGGACAGGGTAAACATTCAGTACTTC.